This T cell receptor (beta chain) was documented in a study of T cells after yellow fever vaccination. TCRdb reanalysed the 5' RACE reads using MiXCR and keeps one entry per CDR3 protein. The sample lists about 120,000 distinct CDR3 sequences, roughly 8.9% occurring once. This clonotype was detected many times. Germline values: CDR1 LNHNV, CDR2 YYDKDF (reference sequence). With V trimmed by 3 bases and J by 5 bases, 4 bases remained unmatched. This CDR3 spans 14 amino acids. The J gene is TRBJ2-7, the V gene TRBV15; 10 bases agree with TRBD1. Sequenced here: CD8+ T cells sorted from PBMCs, sampled 45 days after the yellow fever booster vaccination. The TCR originated in a man aged 25-45 years who received the YFV17D yellow fever vaccine. For the CDR3, the DNA is TGTGCCACCAGCAGCGGACAGGGGGATGACGAGCAGTACTTC. Translated: CATSSGQGDDEQYF.